The 21 T cell receptor beta chains reported below all come from one sample, sequenced in a study of PD-1 blockade in classical Hodgkin lymphoma. Documented time point: newly diagnosed, previously untreated cHL patient sample. TCRdb's table, derived via immunoSEQ multiplex PCR, lists solely in-frame clones and lacks some. The sample holds approximately 35,000 clones, under 95% seen once. The source material was peripheral blood mononuclear cells (PBMCs). The receptor source for this set is a human donor with classical Hodgkin lymphoma.

This chain links TRBV4-1 with TRBJ2-2; tentatively, D is TRBD1 (5 bases). CDR3 size: 13 residues. The germline V gene encodes CDR1 MGHRA and CDR2 YSYEKL. Trimming left V 6 bases short and J 5 bases short, with 10 bases between. CDR3 amino acids: CASRRQQTGELFF. The DNA of the CDR3 is TGCGCCAGCAGACGACAGCAAACCGGGGAGCTGTTTTTT.

This clone was counted a single time. The V and J genes are TRBV27 and TRBJ1-2; D perhaps matches TRBD1 (5 bases). Germline CDR1 reads MNHEY; CDR2 reads SMNVEV (reference sequence). Deletions cut 5 bases from V and 4 bases from J, with 14 bases between. The CDR3 consists of 14 residues. The CDR3 sequence: CASSPRDWGYGYTF. The CDR3 coding sequence is TGTGCCAGCAGTCCGCGGGACTGGGGCTATGGCTACACCTTC.

The chain uses TRBV18 and TRBJ2-2; D may be TRBD1 (5 bases). The CDR3 runs 14 residues. CDR1 and CDR2 from the germline V gene are KGHSH and LQKENI. Trimming cost V 2 bases and J 5 bases, with 9 bases left between them. CDR3 nucleotides: TGTGCCAGCTCACCAAGCCAGGGTACCGGGGAGCTGTTTTTT. It is translated as CASSPSQGTGELFF.

V and J are TRBV6-5 and TRBJ1-2; possibly TRBD1 for D (6 bases). V dropped 6 bases and J dropped 5 bases, with 16 bases sitting between them. The CDR3 is made up of 14 amino acids. CDR1 MNHEY and CDR2 SVGAGI come from the germline V gene. Written as DNA, the CDR3 is TGTGCCAGCAGGAAAACAGGGACTGATTATGGCTACACCTTC. It translates to CASRKTGTDYGYTF.

This chain links TRBV28 with TRBJ2-6; weak D call: TRBD1 (6 bases). CDR3 length equals 16 residues. V lost 6 bases, J lost 2 bases, and 14 bases lay in between. The germline V gene encodes CDR1 MDHEN and CDR2 SYDVKM. The CDR3 nucleotides are TGTGCCAGCAGGCGCCCAGGGGTGACTGGGGCCAACGTCCTGACTTTC. This gives the protein CASRRPGVTGANVLTF.

The V and J genes are TRBV5-1 and TRBJ2-3; TRBD2 agrees at 15 bases. The CDR3 length is 16 residues. Germline V gives CDR1 SGHRS, CDR2 YFSETQ. Trimming took 4 bases from V and 6 from J; bases not matched to a gene: 6. CDR3 nucleotide sequence: TGCGCCAGCAGCATAGGACTAGCGGGAGGGTCGGATACGCAGTATTTT. It codes for CASSIGLAGGSDTQYF.

This clone appeared a single time. V gene TRBV11-2 combines with J gene TRBJ2-5; 7 nucleotides match TRBD1. After removal of 1 base from V and 5 bases from J, the junction contained 4 bases not matched to a gene. The CDR3 runs to 14 residues. Germline CDR1 is SGHAT and CDR2 is FQNNGV. This CDR3 is CASSLVGRGETQYF. In nucleotides, the CDR3 is TGTGCCAGCAGCTTAGTTGGCAGGGGGGAGACCCAGTACTTC.

This chain links TRBV4-3 with TRBJ2-3; possibly TRBD1 or TRBD2 for D (5 bases each). This CDR3 is 14 amino acids long. Germline assignment: CDR1 LGHNA and CDR2 YSLEER. The CDR3 region has the DNA TGCGCTTCGGGGCGAGGGGTCTTTACAGATACGCAGTATTTT. The encoded protein is CASGRGVFTDTQYF.

The genes are TRBV5-1 and TRBJ2-1; unclear D gene. This CDR3 has 12 residues. The germline V gene has CDR1 SGHRS and CDR2 YFSETQ. Trimming took off 3 bases at V and 5 bases at J, with 6 bases between the two ends. CDR3 loop: CASSSDNNEQFF. CDR3 DNA sequence: TGCGCCAGCAGCTCAGACAACAATGAGCAGTTCTTC.

J is TRBJ2-7 and V is TRBV5-5; tentatively, D is TRBD2 (5 bases). CDR1 SGHKS and CDR2 YYEKEE come from the germline V gene (reference sequence). CDR3 length equals 17 residues. V shed 0 bases and J shed 2 bases, with 18 bases lying between them. The CDR3 loop is CASSLGAGVGITYEQYF. The CDR3 region has the DNA TGTGCCAGCAGCTTGGGGGCCGGGGTCGGGATCACCTACGAGCAGTACTTC.

This chain connects TRBV28 to TRBJ2-7; TRBD2 agrees at 10 bases. The V and J ends lost 3 bases and 7 bases, in that order; junction bases with no gene match: 15. This CDR3 has 17 residues. The germline V gene has CDR1 MDHEN and CDR2 SYDVKM. CDR3 sequence reads: CASSFSTTSGALWEQYF. CDR3 nucleotide sequence: TGTGCCAGCAGTTTTTCCACTACTAGCGGGGCCCTTTGGGAGCAGTACTTC.

The J gene is TRBJ2-7, the V gene TRBV27; 7 bases agree with TRBD2. This CDR3 contains 14 residues. V lost 4 bases to trimming and J lost 0 bases; unmatched junction nucleotides: 3. Germline-derived CDR1 and CDR2 are MNHEY and SMNVEV (reference sequence). The CDR3 DNA sequence: TGTGCCAGCAGTTGGGAGGGACCCTCCTACGAGCAGTACTTC. This encodes CASSWEGPSYEQYF.

V gene TRBV7-6 combines with J gene TRBJ2-7; TRBD1 agrees at 11 bases. Per germline, CDR1 SGHVS and CDR2 FNYEAQ. Germline trimming cut 5 bases from V and 6 bases from J; bases unmatched to any gene: 6. The CDR3 extends over 14 amino acids. Written as DNA, the CDR3 is TGTGCCAGCAGCCCTGGGACAGGGGGGTTCGAGCAGTACTTC. Its protein product is CASSPGTGGFEQYF.

V gene TRBV2 combines with J gene TRBJ2-7; 7 bases match TRBD1. Trimming at V came to 1 base and at J to 6 bases, leaving 15 bases not matched to a gene. CDR3 length: 17 residues. Per germline, CDR1 SNHLY and CDR2 FYNNEI. The CDR3 coding sequence is TGTGCCAGCAGTGAAGATTTGATAGGACAGGTCGGCTCCGAGCAGTACTTC. Its protein product is CASSEDLIGQVGSEQYF.

This chain links TRBV30 with TRBJ2-3, with D possibly TRBD2 on 5 matching bases. The CDR3 runs 15 residues. Germline CDR1 reads GTSNPN; CDR2 reads SVGIG (reference sequence). Trimming shortened V by 0 bases and J by 5 bases, and 15 bases separated the two germline ends. CDR3 in DNA: TGTGCCTGGAGTGTAGGCGGGCTGAAGGGAGATACGCAGTATTTT. Amino acids: CAWSVGGLKGDTQYF.

CDR3 nucleotide sequence: TGTGCCAGCAGCTTCATTGGACAGCCACAAGAGACCCAGTACTTC. This translates into CASSFIGQPQETQYF. The chain couples TRBV5-4 to TRBJ2-5, with a tentative D call TRBD1 (6 bases). The length of the CDR3 is 15 residues. The germline V gene has CDR1 SGHNT and CDR2 YYREEE (reference sequence). The V gene lost 2 bases and the J gene lost 2 bases, with 13 bases spanning the gap.

This chain joins TRBV7-9 and TRBJ2-1, with D possibly matching TRBD1 (5 bases). Germline V lookup: CDR1 SEHNR, CDR2 FQNEAQ (reference sequence). Trimming left V 1 base short and J 8 bases short, with 9 bases between. There are 13 residues in the CDR3. The CDR3: CASSLGWGDEQFF. CDR3 DNA: TGTGCCAGCAGCTTAGGGTGGGGCGATGAGCAGTTCTTC.

V usage is TRBV5-1 and J usage is TRBJ2-1; D is tentatively TRBD1 or TRBD2 (5 bases each). The CDR3 loop spans 15 amino acids. Germline CDR1 SGHRS, CDR2 YFSETQ. V lost 3 bases and J 9 bases, leaving 19 bases between the germline ends. The DNA of the CDR3 is TGCGCCAGCAGCTCCCGGGGCCAGTTTGGTAGTGAGCAGTTCTTC. This sequence encodes CASSSRGQFGSEQFF.

V gene TRBV7-9 combines with J gene TRBJ1-4, with TRBD1 identical over 7 bases. CDR1 SEHNR and CDR2 FQNEAQ come from the germline V gene (reference sequence). The CDR3 is 14 residues long. The V and J ends lost 3 bases and 7 bases, in that order; junction bases with no gene match: 5. CDR3 loop: CASSFDRAAEKLFF. For the CDR3, the DNA is TGTGCCAGCAGCTTCGACAGGGCGGCTGAAAAACTGTTTTTT.

This clone was seen just once. The chain is built from TRBV20-1 and TRBJ2-5; D call uncertain. Germline values: CDR1 DFQATT, CDR2 SNEGSKA (reference sequence). Trimming took 3 bases from V and 5 from J, leaving 7 bases between them. This CDR3 has 11 residues. The CDR3 is CSASRAETQYF. The CDR3 nucleotides read TGCAGTGCTAGTCGCGCGGAGACCCAGTACTTC.

This chain joins TRBV29-1 and TRBJ2-3; TRBD2 matches 12 bases. The germline CDR1 and CDR2 sequences are SQVTM and ANQGSEA. The CDR3 sequence is 15 residues long. V lost 6 bases to trimming and J lost 0 bases; unmatched junction nucleotides: 4. The CDR3 reads CSVDGLAGSTDTQYF. The DNA of the CDR3 is TGCAGCGTGGACGGACTAGCGGGAAGCACAGATACGCAGTATTTT.